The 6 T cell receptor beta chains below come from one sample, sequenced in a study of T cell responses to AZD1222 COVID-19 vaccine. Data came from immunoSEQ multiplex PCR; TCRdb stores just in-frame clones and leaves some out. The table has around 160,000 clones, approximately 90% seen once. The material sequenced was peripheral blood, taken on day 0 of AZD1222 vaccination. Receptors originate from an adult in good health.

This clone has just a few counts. As DNA, the CDR3 is TGCAGCGTTTTTGAGGGGTCAGGGCAGCCCCAGCATTTT. This codes for CSVFEGSGQPQHF. The gene calls are TRBV29-1 and TRBJ1-5, with D maybe TRBD1 (5 bases). Trimming stripped 5 bases from V and 7 bases from J, with 15 bases between. Germline loops: CDR1 SQVTM, CDR2 ANQGSEA. This CDR3 is 13 amino acids long.

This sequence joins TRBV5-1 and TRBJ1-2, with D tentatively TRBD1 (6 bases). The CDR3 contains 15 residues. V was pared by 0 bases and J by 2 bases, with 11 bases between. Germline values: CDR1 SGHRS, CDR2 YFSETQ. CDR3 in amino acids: CASSLALQGNYGYTF. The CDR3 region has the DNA TGCGCCAGCAGCTTGGCCCTTCAGGGGAACTATGGCTACACCTTC.

The CDR3 loop reads CASRPSDNEQYF. CDR3 DNA sequence: TGTGCCAGCAGACCTAGCGACAACGAGCAGTACTTC. The genes are TRBV21-1 and TRBJ2-7; no check of the table's D call, TRBD2, against the DNA was made. TRBV21-1 has pseudogene status. The CDR3 loop spans 12 amino acids.

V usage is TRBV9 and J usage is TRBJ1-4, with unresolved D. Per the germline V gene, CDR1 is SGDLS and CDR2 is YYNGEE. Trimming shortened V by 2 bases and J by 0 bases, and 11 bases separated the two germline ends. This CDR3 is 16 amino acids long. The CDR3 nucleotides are TGTGCCAGCAGCGTTTCTGTTGGGGCAACTAATGAAAAACTGTTTTTT. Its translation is CASSVSVGATNEKLFF.

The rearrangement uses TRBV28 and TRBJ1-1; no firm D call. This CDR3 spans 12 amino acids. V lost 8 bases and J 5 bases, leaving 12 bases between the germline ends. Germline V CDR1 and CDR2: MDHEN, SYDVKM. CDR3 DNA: TGTGCCAGCCGGCCCCCGGGGACTGAAGCTTTCTTT. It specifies CASRPPGTEAFF.

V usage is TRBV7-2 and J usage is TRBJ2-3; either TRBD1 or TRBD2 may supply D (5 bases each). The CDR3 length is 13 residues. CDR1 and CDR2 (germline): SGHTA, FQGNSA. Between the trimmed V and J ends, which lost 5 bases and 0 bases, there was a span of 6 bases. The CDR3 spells CASSRDSTDTQYF. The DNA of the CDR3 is TGTGCCAGCAGCCGGGACAGCACAGATACGCAGTATTTT.